This T cell receptor beta chain was obtained from a study of human T cells and chemical hapten exposure. Looked up from germline, CDR1 is SQVTM and CDR2 is ANQGSEA. This CDR3 spans 15 amino acids. The time point: healthy volunteer bleed at 2 weeks. From whole blood left unfractionated, total RNA was extracted. TCRdb used MiXCR to reprocess the RACE reads, holding one entry per CDR3 protein. The repertoire holds just over 90,000 distinct CDR3 sequences, with approximately 8.2% as singletons. The table lists this clonotype with many counts. At one end the junction does not follow the germline gene, possibly because of a read error.

Sequences were obtained from whole blood. J is TRBJ2-7 and V is TRBV29-1; D may be TRBD2 (5 bases). This sequence was found in a female donor in good health. Some clones in this sample may be carry-over from other donors' samples. The CDR3 region is CSVEDPGGSSNEQYF. The CDR3 DNA sequence: TGCAGCGTTGAAGATCCTGGTGGGAGCTCCAACGAGCAGTACTTC.